Below are 25 T cell receptor beta chains sequenced from a single sample in a study of cytomegalovirus exposure and HLA in healthy donors. PCR involved 60 Vbeta and 13 Jbeta primers. TCRdb keeps only in-frame clones here, not all; method: immunoSEQ multiplex PCR. Among about 190,000 clones, 79% were seen once, and the ten largest hold approximately 1.4%. Sequencing used PBMCs. The receptors here all came from a woman in her forties or fifties in good health and CMV-seronegative.

At least ten counts were recorded for this clone. This rearrangement joins TRBV27 to TRBJ1-5, with no clear D. Germline CDR1 is MNHEY and CDR2 is SMNVEV (reference sequence). The CDR3 sequence is 12 residues long. The V and J ends lost 6 bases and 3 bases respectively, with 6 bases between them. Here the CDR3 DNA reads TGTGCCAGCAGCTATACCAATCAGCCCCAGCATTTT. Translated, it gives CASSYTNQPQHF.

The V call is TRBV6-5, the J call TRBJ1-4; TRBD1 might be the D (6 bases). The CDR3 runs 15 residues. From germline, CDR1 is MNHEY and CDR2 SVGAGI. V was shortened by 7 bases and J by 4 bases, with 16 bases between the two germline ends. In DNA, the CDR3 is TGTGCCAGCATGTCCTCCGGGACACTTAATGAAAAACTGTTTTTT. Translation gives CASMSSGTLNEKLFF.

This sequence joins TRBV30 and TRBJ1-2, with 9 nucleotides matching TRBD1. V lost 2 bases and J lost 8; bases outside the gene matches: 12. The CDR3 spans 15 residues. The germline V gene encodes CDR1 GTSNPN and CDR2 SVGIG (reference sequence). The CDR3 DNA reads as TGTGCCTGGAGTCTCAGTGGGACAGGGAAGATCGGCTACACCTTC. Translating gives CAWSLSGTGKIGYTF.

The rearrangement links TRBV9 to TRBJ1-3; 7 bases fit TRBD1. This CDR3 contains 14 residues. J lost 0 bases, V lost 7 bases, and 4 bases had no gene match. Germline CDR1 SGDLS, CDR2 YYNGEE. The CDR3 is CASGQARSGNTIYF. CDR3 DNA sequence: TGTGCCAGCGGACAGGCTCGCTCTGGAAACACCATATATTTT.

J is TRBJ2-7 and V is TRBV27, with D possibly being TRBD2 (6 bases). V dropped 2 bases and J dropped 4 bases, with 12 bases sitting between them. Germline-derived CDR1 and CDR2 are MNHEY and SMNVEV (reference sequence). The CDR3 spans 14 residues. CDR3 sequence: CASSLRAGLYEQYF. CDR3 DNA sequence: TGTGCCAGCAGTTTAAGGGCGGGGCTATACGAGCAGTACTTC.

V usage is TRBV27 and J usage is TRBJ2-7; TRBD2 matches at 10 bases. V gave up 2 bases and J gave up 6 bases; unmatched junction bases: 4. Germline-derived CDR1 and CDR2 are MNHEY and SMNVEV (reference sequence). The CDR3 is 14 amino acids. The CDR3, as DNA: TGTGCCAGCAGTTTAGGGGGACTAGCGAGCGAGCAGTACTTC. Protein product: CASSLGGLASEQYF.

This clone came up once. V gene TRBV7-9 combines with J gene TRBJ1-6, with a weak D call TRBD1 (5 bases). V was clipped by 4 bases and J by 5 bases, with 12 bases between them. Germline V gives CDR1 SEHNR, CDR2 FQNEAQ (reference sequence). CDR3 size: 15 residues. Here the CDR3 reads CASSSPQGNNSPLHF. CDR3 bases: TGTGCCAGCAGCTCACCTCAGGGAAATAATTCACCCCTCCACTTT.

The CDR3 DNA follows: TGTGCCAGCTCACCTCGGACAGGGAAGAACACTGAAGCTTTCTTT. Encoded protein: CASSPRTGKNTEAFF. The chain couples TRBV18 to TRBJ1-1, with 8 bases identical to TRBD1. Germline CDR1 and CDR2: KGHSH and LQKENI. V lost 3 bases and J lost 1; bases outside the gene matches: 4. CDR3 length equals 15 residues.

The chain recombines TRBV4-3 with TRBJ1-6, with D perhaps TRBD1 (6 bases). The CDR3 has 18 residues. The V gene's germline CDR1 is LGHNA and CDR2 YSLEER. Trimming removed 0 bases at V and 8 bases at J, with 20 bases between. Written as DNA, the CDR3 is TGCGCCAGCAGCCAAGAACCGCCAGGGGAGGGGACTTATTCACCCCTCCACTTT. The encoded protein is CASSQEPPGEGTYSPLHF.

This chain joins TRBV4-2 and TRBJ1-1; no reliable D call. Trimming left V 1 base short and J 4 bases short, with 10 bases between. The CDR3 runs 14 residues. CDR1 LGHNA and CDR2 YNFKEQ come from the germline V gene. CDR3 sequence reads: CASSQVQVGTEAFF. The CDR3 DNA follows: TGTGCCAGCAGCCAAGTTCAGGTGGGCACTGAAGCTTTCTTT.

V usage is TRBV5-6 and J usage is TRBJ1-1, with 7 positions matching TRBD1. CDR3 size: 16 residues. The germline V gene has CDR1 SGHDT and CDR2 YYEEEE. V dropped 0 bases and J dropped 0; count of bases not matched to a gene: 5. CDR3 loop: CASSLGGQLLNTEAFF. The CDR3 DNA sequence: TGTGCCAGCAGCTTGGGGGGACAGCTATTGAACACTGAAGCTTTCTTT.

V usage is TRBV7-9 and J usage is TRBJ2-2, with no clear D. The ends were cut back, 1 base at V and 8 bases at J, with 8 bases in the middle. There are 13 residues in the CDR3. Germline V gives CDR1 SEHNR, CDR2 FQNEAQ (reference sequence). DNA of the CDR3: TGTGCCAGCAGCTTAGAGCTAGTTGGGGAGCTGTTTTTT. As protein: CASSLELVGELFF.

This clone turned up a few times. V gene TRBV5-6 combines with J gene TRBJ1-2; perhaps TRBD1 as D (6 bases). Germline V CDR1 and CDR2: SGHDT, YYEEEE. Trimming stripped 2 bases from V and 7 bases from J, with 12 bases between. This CDR3 is 13 amino acids long. CDR3 coding DNA: TGTGCCAGCAGCTTACCGACAGGTGGTGGCTACACCTTC. Residues: CASSLPTGGGYTF.

Comments on this clone: The junction shows a germline mismatch at one end, possibly a read error. The V gene is TRBV20-1, the J gene TRBJ2-3, with 7 bases lining up with TRBD2. Germline CDR1 reads DFQATT; CDR2 reads SNEGSKA (reference sequence). This CDR3 is built from 11 residues. As DNA, the CDR3 is TGCAGTGCTGCTCCTAGCGGTCCCCTACTTTTT. Translation: CSAAPSGPLLF.

The chain is built from TRBV30 and TRBJ1-1; tentative D call: TRBD1 (5 bases). Germline CDR1 and CDR2: GTSNPN and SVGIG (reference sequence). The CDR3 is made up of 12 amino acids. V dropped 3 bases and J dropped 6 bases, with 11 bases sitting between them. For the CDR3, the DNA is TGTGCCTGGAGATTCGGGGGGTCTGAAGCTTTCTTT. This translates into CAWRFGGSEAFF.

V is TRBV2 and J is TRBJ1-6; TRBD1 matches 7 bases. This CDR3 region has 16 residues. Germline trimming cut 1 base from V and 7 bases from J; bases unmatched to any gene: 7. Germline V gene data show CDR1 as SNHLY and CDR2 as FYNNEI. The CDR3 here is CASSEEGGLRNSPLHF. CDR3 in DNA: TGTGCCAGCAGTGAAGAAGGGGGCTTGAGAAATTCACCCCTCCACTTT.

This sequence joins TRBV29-1 and TRBJ1-6; unclear D gene. V was pared by 4 bases and J by 6 bases, with 10 bases between. CDR3 length: 13 amino acids. Germline CDR1 and CDR2: SQVTM and ANQGSEA. The CDR3 spells CSVGRDLNSPLHF. CDR3 sequence (DNA): TGCAGCGTTGGCCGGGATCTTAATTCACCCCTCCACTTT.

The J gene is TRBJ2-5, the V gene TRBV5-4; D ambiguous. Germline V gene lookup returns CDR1 SGHNT and CDR2 YYREEE (reference sequence). CDR3 length equals 14 residues. The germline V and J ends were trimmed by 4 bases and 1 base, with 11 bases remaining between them. The CDR3 reads CASSIAASQETQYF. The CDR3 nucleotides are TGTGCCAGCAGCATTGCGGCATCCCAAGAGACCCAGTACTTC.

V and J are TRBV6-5 and TRBJ2-7, with TRBD1 identical over 12 bases. V dropped 6 bases and J dropped 6; count of bases not matched to a gene: 9. From germline, CDR1 is MNHEY and CDR2 SVGAGI. The CDR3 extends over 15 amino acids. CDR3 sequence reads: CASSLAGQGAGEQYF. The CDR3 DNA reads TGTGCCAGCAGCCTCGCGGGACAGGGGGCCGGCGAGCAGTACTTC.

V gene TRBV19 combines with J gene TRBJ1-2; a possible D gene is TRBD1 (6 bases). The CDR3 sequence is 14 residues long. Germline V gene lookup returns CDR1 LNHDA and CDR2 SQIVND (reference sequence). With 3 bases removed from V and 4 bases from J, the gap between germline ends came to 12 bases. The chain's CDR3 is CASSMGAGGYGYTF. The CDR3 DNA follows: TGTGCCAGTAGTATGGGGGCGGGTGGCTATGGCTACACCTTC.

This chain joins TRBV2 and TRBJ1-2; D remains ambiguous. The germline gives CDR1 SNHLY, CDR2 FYNNEI. V was clipped by 4 bases and J by 4 bases, with 16 bases between them. The CDR3 is made up of 15 amino acids. Here the CDR3 DNA reads TGTGCCAGCAGTGGATCCCGGTTTTATTCCTATGGCTACACCTTC. Encoded protein: CASSGSRFYSYGYTF.

This chain joins TRBV6-5 and TRBJ2-3; 9 nucleotides line up with TRBD1. The junction had 5 bases not matched to a gene; V was cut back by 3 bases and J by 1 base. CDR3 length: 16 residues. Germline-derived CDR1 and CDR2 are MNHEY and SVGAGI. The CDR3 DNA reads as TGTGCCAGCAGTTATTACAGGGGGCTAGGCACAGATACGCAGTATTTT. Translation: CASSYYRGLGTDTQYF.

The chain carries TRBV27 and TRBJ1-1; D is unresolved. The V and J ends lost 2 bases and 1 base respectively, with 14 bases between them. The CDR3 is 16 residues long. Germline CDR1 is MNHEY and CDR2 is SMNVEV (reference sequence). CDR3 DNA sequence: TGTGCCAGCAGTTTAGTGTATGGTGGCGGGAACACTGAAGCTTTCTTT. Its translation is CASSLVYGGGNTEAFF.

The gene calls are TRBV18 and TRBJ2-7, with TRBD1 identical over 8 bases. Germline V lookup: CDR1 KGHSH, CDR2 LQKENI. The J segment lost 6 bases and the V segment lost 4 bases, leaving 8 bases of the junction unmatched. The CDR3 runs to 14 residues. The CDR3, as DNA: TGTGCCAGCTCACAACCGGTACAGGGGGTCGAGCAGTACTTC. It specifies CASSQPVQGVEQYF. The full variable domain, with the rest looked up from reference TRBV18 and TRBJ2-7, is NAGVMQNPRHLVRRRGQEARLRCSPMKGHSHVYWYRQLPEEGLKFMVYLQKENIIDESGMPKERFSAEFPKEGPSILRIQQVVRGDSAAYFCASSQPVQGVEQYFGPGTRLTVT.

In nucleotides, the CDR3 is TGCGCCAGCAGCCATCCACAGGGGGCAGATACGCAGTATTTT. This translates into CASSHPQGADTQYF. The genes are TRBV4-1 and TRBJ2-3; 8 bases are shared with TRBD1. This CDR3 is built from 14 residues. The trim removed 3 bases at V and 4 bases at J, leaving 3 bases unmatched. The germline CDR1 and CDR2 sequences are MGHRA and YSYEKL.